This T cell receptor (beta chain) was found in a study of T cell responses to AZD1222 COVID-19 vaccine. Study-level points and caveats: White British people made up most donors, females outnumbered males, and clonal diversity was possibly underestimated.

Analysis merged second doses at about 4 or about 12 weeks. V was cut by 3 bases and J by 0 bases, with 7 bases left in between. The length of the CDR3 is 14 residues. CDR1 and CDR2 (germline): SGHTA, FQGNSA. Data came from immunoSEQ multiplex PCR; TCRdb stores just in-frame clones and leaves some out. The top ten hold 2.5% to 4% of the sample, which has some 150,000 clones, roughly 90% seen once. For this clone: Its antigen remains unknown.

The TCR comes from an adult who received the AZD1222 COVID-19 vaccine. Sequenced here: peripheral blood, sampled 28 days after the second AZD1222 dose. This rearrangement joins TRBV7-2 to TRBJ2-3; weak D call: TRBD1 (6 bases). The CDR3 DNA follows: TGTGCCAGCAGCTTCGACAGGAGCACAGATACGCAGTATTTT. This sequence encodes CASSFDRSTDTQYF.